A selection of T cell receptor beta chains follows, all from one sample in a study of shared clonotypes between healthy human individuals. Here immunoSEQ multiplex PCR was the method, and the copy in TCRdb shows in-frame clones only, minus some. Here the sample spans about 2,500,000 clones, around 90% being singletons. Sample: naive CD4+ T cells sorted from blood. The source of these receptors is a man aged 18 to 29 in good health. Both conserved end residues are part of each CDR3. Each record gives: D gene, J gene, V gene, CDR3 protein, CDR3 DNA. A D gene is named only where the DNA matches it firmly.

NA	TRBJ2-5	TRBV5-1	CASSLLGFQETQYF	TGCGCCAGCAGCTTGCTGGGTTTTCAAGAGACCCAGTACTTC
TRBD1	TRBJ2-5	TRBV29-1	CSVVFPTGAQYF	TGCAGCGTTGTCTTCCCTACAGGGGCCCAGTACTTC
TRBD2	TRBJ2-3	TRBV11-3	CASSSSGGAGDTQYF	TGTGCCAGCAGTTCTAGCGGGGGGGCCGGAGATACGCAGTATTTT
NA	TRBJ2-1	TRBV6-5	CASSYKGLTSNEQFF	TGTGCCAGCAGTTATAAGGGGCTGACCTCCAATGAGCAGTTCTTC
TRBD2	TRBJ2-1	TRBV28	CASSPGGSGGGEQFF	TGTGCCAGCAGCCCGGGCGGTAGCGGGGGTGGTGAGCAGTTCTTC
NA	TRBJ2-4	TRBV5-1	CATKEGDAKNIQYF	TGCGCCACCAAGGAAGGGGATGCGAAAAACATTCAGTACTTC
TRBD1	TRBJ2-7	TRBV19	CASSQGQAYYEQYF	TGTGCCAGTAGTCAGGGACAGGCCTACTACGAGCAGTACTTC
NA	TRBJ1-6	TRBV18	CASSPVPRQYNSPLHF	TGTGCCAGCTCACCCGTCCCGAGACAATATAATTCACCCCTCCACTTT
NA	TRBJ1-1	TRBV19	CASSIGGSNTEAFF	TGTGCCAGTAGTATTGGGGGCTCGAACACTGAAGCTTTCTTT
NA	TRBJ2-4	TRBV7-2	CASSEATIFDPAKNIQYF	TGTGCCAGCAGCGAGGCGACTATTTTCGATCCAGCCAAAAACATTCAGTACTTC
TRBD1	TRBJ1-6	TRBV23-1	CASSQSKGTAGTSPLHF	TGCGCCAGCAGTCAATCGAAGGGGACAGCGGGAACTTCACCCCTCCACTTT
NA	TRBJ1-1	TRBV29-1	CSVDRANTEAFF	TGCAGCGTTGACAGGGCAAACACTGAAGCTTTCTTT